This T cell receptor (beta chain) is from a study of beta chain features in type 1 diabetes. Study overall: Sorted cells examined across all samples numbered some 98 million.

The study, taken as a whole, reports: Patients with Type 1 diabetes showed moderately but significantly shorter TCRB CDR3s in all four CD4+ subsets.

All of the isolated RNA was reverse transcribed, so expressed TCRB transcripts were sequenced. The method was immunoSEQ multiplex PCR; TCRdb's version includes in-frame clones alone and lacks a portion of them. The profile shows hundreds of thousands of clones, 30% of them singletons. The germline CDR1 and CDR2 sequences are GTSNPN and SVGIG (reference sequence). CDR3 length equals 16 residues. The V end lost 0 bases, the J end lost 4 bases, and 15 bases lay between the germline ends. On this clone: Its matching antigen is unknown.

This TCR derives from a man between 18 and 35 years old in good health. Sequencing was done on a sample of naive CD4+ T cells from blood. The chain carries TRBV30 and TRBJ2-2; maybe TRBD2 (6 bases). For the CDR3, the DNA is TGTGCCTGGAGTGTAAGGACTACCCTAGGCACCGGGGAGCTGTTTTTT. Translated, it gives CAWSVRTTLGTGELFF.